One sample yielded the 2 T cell receptor beta chains listed below, sequenced in a study of T cell responses to AZD1222 COVID-19 vaccine (dated by TCRdb to the early 2020s). The library was built by means of the immunoSEQ multiplex PCR assay. What TCRdb holds here is the immuneACCESS table cut down to in-frame rearrangements. Part of the clones is not present; checked against another copy, under half of the missing clones reflect an unresolved V gene, and the others are unexplained. Present in this sample are some 160,000 clones, roughly 89% of which were seen just once. Jointly, the top ten make up 1.1% of the sample. According to the study, the label for this sample's time point signals: about 28 days (+/-7) after the second vaccine dose. The sample here was peripheral blood, taken 28 days after the second AZD1222 dose. The receptors shown here come from an adult who received the AZD1222 COVID-19 vaccine.

The rearrangement links TRBV18 to TRBJ1-2, with D maybe TRBD1 (5 bases). CDR1 is KGHSH and CDR2 is LQKENI in the germline V gene. The V gene lost 4 bases and the J gene lost 7 bases, with 7 bases spanning the gap. The CDR3 spans 11 residues. Written as DNA, the CDR3 is TGTGCCAGCTCACTGGACACTGGCTACACCTTC. Its translation is CASSLDTGYTF.

The chain has TRBV7-9 and TRBJ2-7; 9 bases match TRBD1. Germline CDR1 reads SEHNR; CDR2 reads FQNEAQ (reference sequence). The J segment lost 2 bases and the V segment lost 3 bases, leaving 2 bases of the junction unmatched. The CDR3 covers 14 residues. CDR3 loop: CASSFGTGPYEQYF. The CDR3, as DNA: TGTGCCAGCAGCTTCGGGACAGGGCCCTACGAGCAGTACTTC.